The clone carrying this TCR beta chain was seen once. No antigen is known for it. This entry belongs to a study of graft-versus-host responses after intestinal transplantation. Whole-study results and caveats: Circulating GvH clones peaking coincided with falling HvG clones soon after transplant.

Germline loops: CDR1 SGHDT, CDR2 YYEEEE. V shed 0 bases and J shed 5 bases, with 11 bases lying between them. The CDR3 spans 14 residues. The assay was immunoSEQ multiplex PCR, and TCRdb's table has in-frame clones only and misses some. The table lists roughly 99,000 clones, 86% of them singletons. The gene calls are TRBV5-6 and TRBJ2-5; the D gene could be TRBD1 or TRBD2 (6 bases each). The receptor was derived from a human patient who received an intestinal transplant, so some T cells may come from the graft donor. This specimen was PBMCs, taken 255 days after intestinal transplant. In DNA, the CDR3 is TGTGCCAGCAGCTTGGTTCGGGGGCGGGAGACCCAGTACTTC. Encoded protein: CASSLVRGRETQYF.